This T cell receptor (beta chain) was captured by sequencing in a study of a mutant IDH1 vaccine in newly diagnosed glioma. Study-level background: Administration of eight vaccinations to patients took place in weeks 1, 3, 5, 7, 11, 15, 19, 23. Vaccines were begun 4-6 weeks after radiotherapy alone, or with temozolomide cycles.

Findings and limits, study-wide: The authors found pseudoprogression apparently unrelated to changes in top peripheral T cell clonotypes.

The assay was immunoSEQ multiplex PCR, and TCRdb's table has in-frame clones only and misses some. The sample yields 25,000 to 30,000 clones, about nine tenths seen once. Remarks on this clone: Its specificity is unknown.

Described time point: week 5, during vaccination. A single vaccine dose contained 300 ug of mutant IDH1 20-mer peptide, and topical imiquimod was used with it. The CDR3 loop spans 14 amino acids. Trimming stripped 1 base from V and 2 bases from J, with 7 bases between. Germline CDR1 and CDR2: SGHAT and FQNNGV. The material sequenced was peripheral blood mononuclear cells (PBMCs), taken from a glioma patient whose treatment included an IDH1 peptide vaccine. The genes are TRBV11-2 and TRBJ2-3; D gene ambiguous. The receptor was isolated from a woman aged 35 to 49 with glioma. Some clones in this sample may be carry-over from other donors' samples. CDR3 nucleotide sequence: TGTGCCAGCAGCTTAGGGACGGCCACAGATACGCAGTATTTT. This sequence encodes CASSLGTATDTQYF. Variable domain in full (rest from reference TRBV11-2 and TRBJ2-3): EAGVAQSPRYKIIEKRQSVAFWCNPISGHATLYWYQQILGQGPKLLIQFQNNGVVDDSQLPKDRFSAERLKGVDSTLKIQPAKLEDSAVYLCASSLGTATDTQYFGPGTRLTVL.